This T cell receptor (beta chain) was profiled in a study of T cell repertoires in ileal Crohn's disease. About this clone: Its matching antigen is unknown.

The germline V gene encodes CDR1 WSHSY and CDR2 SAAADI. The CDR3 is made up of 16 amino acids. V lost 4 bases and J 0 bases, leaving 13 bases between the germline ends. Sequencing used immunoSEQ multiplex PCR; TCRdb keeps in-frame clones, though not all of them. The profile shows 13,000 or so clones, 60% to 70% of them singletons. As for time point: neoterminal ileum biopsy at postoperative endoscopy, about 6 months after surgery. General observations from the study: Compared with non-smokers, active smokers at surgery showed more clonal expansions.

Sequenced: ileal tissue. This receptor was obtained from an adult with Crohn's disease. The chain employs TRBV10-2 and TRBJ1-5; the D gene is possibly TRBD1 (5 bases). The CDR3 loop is CASSGGTGFSNQPQHF. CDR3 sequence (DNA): TGCGCCAGCAGTGGGGGTACAGGCTTTAGCAATCAGCCCCAGCATTTT.